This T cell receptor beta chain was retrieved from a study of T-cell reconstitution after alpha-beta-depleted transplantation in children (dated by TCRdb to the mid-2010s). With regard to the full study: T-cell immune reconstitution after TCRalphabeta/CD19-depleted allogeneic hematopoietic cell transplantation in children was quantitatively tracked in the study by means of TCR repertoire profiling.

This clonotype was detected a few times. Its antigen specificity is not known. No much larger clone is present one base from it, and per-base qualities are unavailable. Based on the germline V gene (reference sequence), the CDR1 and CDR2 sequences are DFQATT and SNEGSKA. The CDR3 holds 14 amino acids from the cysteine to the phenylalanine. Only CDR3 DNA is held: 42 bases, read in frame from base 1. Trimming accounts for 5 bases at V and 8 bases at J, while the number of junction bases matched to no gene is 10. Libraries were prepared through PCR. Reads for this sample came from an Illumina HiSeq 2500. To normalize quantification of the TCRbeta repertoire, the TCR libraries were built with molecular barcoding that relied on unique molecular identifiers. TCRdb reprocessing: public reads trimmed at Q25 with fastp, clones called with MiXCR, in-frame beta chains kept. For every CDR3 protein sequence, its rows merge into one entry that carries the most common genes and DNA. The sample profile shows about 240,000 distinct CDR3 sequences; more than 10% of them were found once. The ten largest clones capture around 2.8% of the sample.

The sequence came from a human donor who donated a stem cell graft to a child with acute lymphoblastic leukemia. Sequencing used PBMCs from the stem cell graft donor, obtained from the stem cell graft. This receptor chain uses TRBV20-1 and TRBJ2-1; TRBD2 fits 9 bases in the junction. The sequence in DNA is TGCAGTGCTCTTGCCCCTAGCGGGACTCATGAGCAGTTCTTC. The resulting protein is CSALAPSGTHEQFF.